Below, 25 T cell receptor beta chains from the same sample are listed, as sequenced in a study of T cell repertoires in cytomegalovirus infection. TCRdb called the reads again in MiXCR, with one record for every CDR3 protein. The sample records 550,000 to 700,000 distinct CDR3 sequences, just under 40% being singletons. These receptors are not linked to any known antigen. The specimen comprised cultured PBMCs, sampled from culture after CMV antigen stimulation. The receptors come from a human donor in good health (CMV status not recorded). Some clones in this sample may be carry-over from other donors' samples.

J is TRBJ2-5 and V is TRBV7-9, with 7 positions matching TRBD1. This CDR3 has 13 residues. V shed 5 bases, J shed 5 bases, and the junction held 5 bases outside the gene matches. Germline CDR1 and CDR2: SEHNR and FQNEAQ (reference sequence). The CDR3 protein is CASSETGSETQYF. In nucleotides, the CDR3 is TGTGCCAGCAGCGAGACAGGGAGCGAGACCCAGTACTTC.

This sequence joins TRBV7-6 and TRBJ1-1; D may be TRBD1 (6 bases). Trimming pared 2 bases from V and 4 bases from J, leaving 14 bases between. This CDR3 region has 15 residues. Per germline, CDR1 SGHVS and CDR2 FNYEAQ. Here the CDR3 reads CASSLSLGASTEAFF. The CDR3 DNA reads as TGTGCCAGCAGCTTATCTCTGGGGGCGAGCACTGAAGCTTTCTTT.

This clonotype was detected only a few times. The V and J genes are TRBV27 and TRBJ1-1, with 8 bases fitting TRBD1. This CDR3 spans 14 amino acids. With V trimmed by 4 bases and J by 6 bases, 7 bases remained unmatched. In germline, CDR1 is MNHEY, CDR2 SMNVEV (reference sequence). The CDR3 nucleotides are TGTGCCAGCAGTTCCCTAGACAGGGGAGCTGAAGCTTTCTTT. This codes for CASSSLDRGAEAFF.

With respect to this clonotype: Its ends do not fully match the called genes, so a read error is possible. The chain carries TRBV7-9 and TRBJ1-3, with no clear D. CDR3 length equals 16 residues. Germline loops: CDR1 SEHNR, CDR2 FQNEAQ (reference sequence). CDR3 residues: CASSLMAASSGNTLYF. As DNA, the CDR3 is TGTGCCAGCAGCTTAATGGCGGCGAGCTCTGGAAACACCCTATATTTT.

Here the CDR3 reads CAISVGPGGSYEQYF. The CDR3 nucleotides read TGTGCCATCAGTGTGGGGCCAGGGGGCTCCTACGAGCAGTACTTC. V usage is TRBV10-3 and J usage is TRBJ2-7; TRBD1 aligns across 7 bases. This CDR3 has 15 residues. From germline, CDR1 is ENHRY and CDR2 SYGVKD. Germline trimming cut 4 bases from V and 0 bases from J; bases unmatched to any gene: 6.

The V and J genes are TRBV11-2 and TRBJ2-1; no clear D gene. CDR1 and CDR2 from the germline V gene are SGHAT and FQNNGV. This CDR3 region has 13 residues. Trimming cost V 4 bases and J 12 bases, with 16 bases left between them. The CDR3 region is CASSSPSNSAQFF. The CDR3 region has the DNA TGTGCCAGCAGCTCCCCCTCTAATAGTGCGCAGTTCTTC.

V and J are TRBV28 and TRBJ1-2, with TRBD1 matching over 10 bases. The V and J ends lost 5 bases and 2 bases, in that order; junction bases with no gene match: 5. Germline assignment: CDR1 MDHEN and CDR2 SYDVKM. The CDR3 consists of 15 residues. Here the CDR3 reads CASSGQGEGNYGYTF. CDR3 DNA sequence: TGTGCCAGCAGTGGACAGGGGGAGGGGAACTATGGCTACACCTTC.

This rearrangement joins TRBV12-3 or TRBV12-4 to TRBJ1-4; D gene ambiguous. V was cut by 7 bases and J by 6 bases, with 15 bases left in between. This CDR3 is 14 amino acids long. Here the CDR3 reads CASTLQSRDEKLFF. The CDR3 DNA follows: TGTGCCAGCACCCTACAGTCAAGGGATGAAAAACTGTTTTTT.

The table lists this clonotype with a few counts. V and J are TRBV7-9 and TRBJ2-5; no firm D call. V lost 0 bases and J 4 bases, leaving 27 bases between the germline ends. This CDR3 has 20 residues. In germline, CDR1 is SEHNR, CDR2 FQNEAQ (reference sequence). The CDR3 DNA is TGTGCCAGCAGCTTAGCGTACATGAAGAGAAAGGGCCCAGTGGGAGAGACCCAGTACTTC. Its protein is CASSLAYMKRKGPVGETQYF. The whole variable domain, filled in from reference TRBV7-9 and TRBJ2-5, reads DTGVSQNPRHKITKRGQNVTFRCDPISEHNRLYWYRQTLGQGPEFLTYFQNEAQLEKSRLLSDRFSAERPKGSFSTLEIQRTEQGDSAMYLCASSLAYMKRKGPVGETQYFGPGTRLLVL.

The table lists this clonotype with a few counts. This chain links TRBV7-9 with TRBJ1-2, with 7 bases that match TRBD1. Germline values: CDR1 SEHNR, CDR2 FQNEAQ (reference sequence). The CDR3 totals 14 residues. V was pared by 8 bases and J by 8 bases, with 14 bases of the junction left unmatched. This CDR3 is CASHQGSRQGGYTF. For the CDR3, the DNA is TGTGCCAGCCACCAGGGGAGCCGACAGGGCGGCTACACCTTC.

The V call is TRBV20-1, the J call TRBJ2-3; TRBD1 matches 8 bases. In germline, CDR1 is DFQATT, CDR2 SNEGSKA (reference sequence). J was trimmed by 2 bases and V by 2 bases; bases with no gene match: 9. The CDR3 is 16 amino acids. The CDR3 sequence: CSARFPGTGYTDTQYF. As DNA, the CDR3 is TGCAGTGCTAGATTTCCCGGGACAGGATACACAGATACGCAGTATTTT.

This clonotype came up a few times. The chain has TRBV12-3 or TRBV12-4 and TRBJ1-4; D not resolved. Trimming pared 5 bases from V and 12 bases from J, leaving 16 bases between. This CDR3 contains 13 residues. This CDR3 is CASSPGFLLQLFF. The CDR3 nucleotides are TGTGCCAGCAGTCCCGGGTTTCTCCTCCAACTGTTTTTT.

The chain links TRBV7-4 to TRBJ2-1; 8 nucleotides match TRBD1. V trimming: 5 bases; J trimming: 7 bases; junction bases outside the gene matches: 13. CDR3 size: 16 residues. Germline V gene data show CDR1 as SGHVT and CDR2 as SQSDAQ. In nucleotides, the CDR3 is TGTGCCAGCAGCCCCAGACAGGGGACGGGATTGAATGAGCAGTTCTTC. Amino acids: CASSPRQGTGLNEQFF.

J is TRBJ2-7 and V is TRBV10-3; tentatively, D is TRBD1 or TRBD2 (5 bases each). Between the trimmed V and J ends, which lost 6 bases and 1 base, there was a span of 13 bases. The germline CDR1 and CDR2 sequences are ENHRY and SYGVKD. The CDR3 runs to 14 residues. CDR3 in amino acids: CAISEGNPSYEQYF. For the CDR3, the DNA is TGTGCCATCAGCGAGGGGAATCCATCCTACGAGCAGTACTTC.

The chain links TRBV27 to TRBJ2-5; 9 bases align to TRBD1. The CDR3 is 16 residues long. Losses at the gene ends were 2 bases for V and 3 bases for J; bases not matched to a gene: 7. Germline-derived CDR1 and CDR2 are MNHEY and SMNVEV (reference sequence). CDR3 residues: CASSLRDRAYEETQYF. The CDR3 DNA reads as TGTGCCAGCAGTTTAAGGGACAGGGCTTATGAAGAGACCCAGTACTTC.

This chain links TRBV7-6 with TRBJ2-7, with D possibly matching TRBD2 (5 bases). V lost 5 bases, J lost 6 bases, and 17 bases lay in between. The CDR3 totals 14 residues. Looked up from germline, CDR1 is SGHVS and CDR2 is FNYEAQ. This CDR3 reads CASSRASGRAEQYF. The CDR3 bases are TGTGCCAGCAGCCGCGCGAGCGGTAGGGCCGAGCAGTACTTC.

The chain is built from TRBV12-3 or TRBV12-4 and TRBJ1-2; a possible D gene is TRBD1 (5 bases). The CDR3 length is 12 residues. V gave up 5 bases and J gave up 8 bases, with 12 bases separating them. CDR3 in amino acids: CASSRREGGYTF. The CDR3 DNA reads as TGTGCCAGCAGTCGCAGGGAAGGAGGCTACACCTTC.

The CDR3 region is CASSLPGQAAYEQYF. The CDR3 DNA sequence: TGTGCCAGCAGCTTACCGGGACAGGCAGCCTACGAGCAGTACTTC. This chain links TRBV11-2 with TRBJ2-7; TRBD1 matches 8 bases. The CDR3 consists of 15 residues. Germline CDR1 reads SGHAT; CDR2 reads FQNNGV. V dropped 2 bases and J dropped 2; count of bases not matched to a gene: 5.

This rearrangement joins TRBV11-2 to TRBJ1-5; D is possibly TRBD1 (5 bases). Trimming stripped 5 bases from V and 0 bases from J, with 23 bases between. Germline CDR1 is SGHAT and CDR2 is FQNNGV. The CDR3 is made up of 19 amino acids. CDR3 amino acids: CASSRSIPGRGFSNQPQHF. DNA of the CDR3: TGTGCCAGCAGCCGATCGATCCCCGGAAGGGGATTTAGCAATCAGCCCCAGCATTTT.

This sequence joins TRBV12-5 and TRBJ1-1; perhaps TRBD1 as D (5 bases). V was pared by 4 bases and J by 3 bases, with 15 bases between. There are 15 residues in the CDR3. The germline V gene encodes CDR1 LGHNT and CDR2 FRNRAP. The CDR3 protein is CASGSQGPGDTEAFF. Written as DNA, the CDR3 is TGTGCTAGTGGTTCTCAGGGACCTGGGGACACTGAAGCTTTCTTT.

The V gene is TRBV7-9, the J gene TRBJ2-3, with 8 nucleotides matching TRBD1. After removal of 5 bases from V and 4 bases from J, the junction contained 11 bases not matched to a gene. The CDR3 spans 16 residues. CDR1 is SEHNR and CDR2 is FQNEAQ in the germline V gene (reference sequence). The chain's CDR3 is CASSTYPGQGADTQYF. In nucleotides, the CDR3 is TGTGCCAGCAGCACCTACCCCGGACAGGGAGCAGATACGCAGTATTTT.

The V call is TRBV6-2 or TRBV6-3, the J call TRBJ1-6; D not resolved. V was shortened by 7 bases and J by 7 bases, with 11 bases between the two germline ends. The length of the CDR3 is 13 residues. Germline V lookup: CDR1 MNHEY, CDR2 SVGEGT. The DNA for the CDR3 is TGTGCCAGCACTAAAGACGGAAATTCACCCCTCCACTTT. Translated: CASTKDGNSPLHF.

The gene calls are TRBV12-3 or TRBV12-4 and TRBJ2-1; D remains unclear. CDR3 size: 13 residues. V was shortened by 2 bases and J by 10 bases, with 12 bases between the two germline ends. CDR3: CASSLSSMGEQFF. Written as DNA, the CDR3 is TGTGCCAGCAGTTTAAGTAGCATGGGGGAGCAGTTCTTC.

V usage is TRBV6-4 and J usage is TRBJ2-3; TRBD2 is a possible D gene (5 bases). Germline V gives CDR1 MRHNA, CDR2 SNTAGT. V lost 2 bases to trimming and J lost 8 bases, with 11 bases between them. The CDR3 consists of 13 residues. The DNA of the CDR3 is TGTGCCAGCAGTGACGACCGTCGGGGTACGCAGTATTTT. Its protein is CASSDDRRGTQYF.

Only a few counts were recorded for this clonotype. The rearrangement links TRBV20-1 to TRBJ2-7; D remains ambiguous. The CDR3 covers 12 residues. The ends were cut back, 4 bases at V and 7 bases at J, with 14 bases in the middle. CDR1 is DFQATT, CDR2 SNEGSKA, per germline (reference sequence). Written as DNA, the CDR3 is TGCAGTGCTACCGAGAAGGGATGGGAGCAGTACTTC. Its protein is CSATEKGWEQYF.